The TCR beta chain under discussion was sequenced for a study of blood T cell repertoires in COVID-19. In the study overall: PBMCs, B-cell-depleted T cells, or T cells provided the cDNA or gDNA that made up the material.

The authors' processing: Using reference gene primer amplification, nucleated cell counts were estimated. Clones were read by immunoSEQ multiplex PCR, and TCRdb kept only the in-frame ones, dropping some. V and J calls and clone size are copied from that table; D and trimming were computed from the DNA. The table lists 100,000 to 150,000 clones, over 65% of them singletons, with 5% to 8% in the top ten. The source of this sequence is a man in his 70s with acute or convalescent COVID-19. The sample comprised peripheral blood.

This chain's CDR3 is CASSLGTGGHSPLHF. DNA for the CDR3: TGTGCCAGCAGCTTAGGGACAGGGGGGCATTCACCCCTCCACTTT. The chain employs TRBV7-9 and TRBJ1-6; 10 positions agree with TRBD1. Per the germline V gene, CDR1 is SEHNR and CDR2 is FQNEAQ (reference sequence). J was trimmed by 8 bases and V by 1 base; bases with no gene match: 2. The CDR3 loop spans 15 amino acids.